This record covers a single T cell receptor beta chain. The assay was immunoSEQ multiplex PCR, and TCRdb's table has in-frame clones only and misses some. Of 45,000 to 65,000 clones in the sample, 85% to 90% are singletons; the top ten hold around 3.5%. This CDR3 spans 15 amino acids. Germline V gives CDR1 MNHNY, CDR2 SVGAGI (reference sequence). J was trimmed by 4 bases and V by 5 bases; bases with no gene match: 7. This sample is part of a study of OX40 agonist ivuxolimab in advanced cancers. The clonotype originates from an adult with an advanced solid tumor such as melanoma, head and neck, liver or kidney cancer. The sequenced sample was CD4+ or CD8+ T cells sorted from blood, obtained in a trial of the OX40 agonist ivuxolimab. The chain carries TRBV6-6 and TRBJ2-1; TRBD1 aligns across 8 bases. The CDR3 DNA is TGTGCCAGCAGTCCTAGGGGGACAGGATACAATGAGCAGTTCTTC. Protein: CASSPRGTGYNEQFF.